Here is one TCR beta chain with its context. The quantity of total RNA per TCR library was around 3.5 ug. Reprocessing the 5' RACE reads, TCRdb reports a single entry for every CDR3 protein and omits DNA. This sample lists 300,000 to 450,000 distinct CDR3 sequences; its ten largest clones have 2.6%. The data are from a study of monozygotic twins with inflammatory bowel disease. Looked up from germline, CDR1 is MGHRA and CDR2 is YSYEKL. This CDR3 is 13 amino acids long. The source material was blood. The clonotype was recovered from a human donor with ulcerative colitis or Crohn's disease, or a healthy co-twin of an affected twin (not recorded which). J is TRBJ1-6 and V is TRBV4-1; TCRdb returns TRBD1, unconfirmable since there is no DNA. CDR3 loop: CASSQEQGGTLHF.